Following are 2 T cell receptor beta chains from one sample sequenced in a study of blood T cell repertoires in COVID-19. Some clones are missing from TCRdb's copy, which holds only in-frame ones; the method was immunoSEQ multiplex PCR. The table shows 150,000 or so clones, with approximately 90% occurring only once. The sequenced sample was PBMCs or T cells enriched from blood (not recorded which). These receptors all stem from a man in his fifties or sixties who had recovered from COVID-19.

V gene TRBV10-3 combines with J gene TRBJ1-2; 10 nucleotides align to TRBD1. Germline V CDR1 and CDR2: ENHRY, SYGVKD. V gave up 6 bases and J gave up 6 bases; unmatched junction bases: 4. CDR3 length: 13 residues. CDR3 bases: TGTGCCATCAGGCCTGGGACAGGGGATGGCTACACCTTC. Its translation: CAIRPGTGDGYTF.

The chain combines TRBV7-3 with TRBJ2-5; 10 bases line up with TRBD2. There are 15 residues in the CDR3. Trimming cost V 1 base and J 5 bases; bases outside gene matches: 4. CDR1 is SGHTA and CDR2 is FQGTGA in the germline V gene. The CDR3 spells CASSLRRGLAETQYF. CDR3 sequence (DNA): TGTGCCAGCAGCTTAAGGAGGGGACTAGCGGAGACCCAGTACTTC.